A selection of T cell receptor beta chains follows, all from one sample in a study of cytomegalovirus exposure and HLA in healthy donors. Using immunoSEQ multiplex PCR, the repertoire was profiled, and TCRdb retains in-frame clones only, with some absent. Of about 100,000 clones in the sample, around three quarters were seen once. The material sequenced was PBMCs. The receptors come from a middle-aged man in good health and CMV-seronegative. CDR3s include the opening cysteine and the closing phenylalanine or tryptophan. A D gene is named only where the DNA matches it firmly. The listing skips clone size in some rows; elsewhere it reads once, few, many or a size class.

V	length	J	size	D	CDR3	DNA
TRBV5-1	16	TRBJ2-1	.	TRBD2	CASSLGSGGGDTEQFF	TGCGCCAGCAGCTTGGGTAGCGGGGGAGGGGATACGGAGCAGTTCTTC
TRBV20-1	11	TRBJ1-1	.	.	CSAPKDREAFF	TGCAGTGCTCCTAAAGACAGGGAAGCTTTCTTT
TRBV2	13	TRBJ2-1	.	TRBD1	CASTGTGNNEQFF	TGTGCCTCAACCGGGACAGGGAACAATGAGCAGTTCTTC
TRBV6-5	15	TRBJ1-6	.	.	CASSYSVGEGSPLHF	TGTGCCAGCAGTTACTCAGTCGGGGAAGGGTCACCCCTCCACTTT
TRBV11-2	13	TRBJ2-7	.	TRBD1	CASGQGTPYEQYF	TGTGCCAGCGGACAGGGGACCCCCTACGAGCAGTACTTC
TRBV5-1	14	TRBJ1-1	.	.	CASSFQALNTEAFF	TGCGCCAGCAGCTTTCAGGCGCTGAACACTGAAGCTTTCTTT
TRBV10-3	13	TRBJ1-2	.	.	CATRDTAFYGYTF	TGTGCCACCAGGGACACAGCATTCTATGGCTACACCTTC
TRBV28	13	TRBJ1-2	.	.	CASSLVQGNRYTF	TGTGCCAGCAGTTTAGTACAGGGTAATCGCTACACCTTC
TRBV19	14	TRBJ2-7	.	TRBD2	CASSSASGGYEQYF	TGTGCCAGTAGCTCGGCTAGCGGGGGTTACGAGCAGTACTTC
TRBV9	14	TRBJ1-2	.	.	CASSVDKGGLGYTF	TGTGCCAGCAGCGTAGATAAGGGGGGGCTTGGCTACACCTTC
TRBV28	15	TRBJ1-4	.	.	CASSLMTTTNEKLFF	TGTGCCAGCAGTTTAATGACTACAACTAATGAAAAACTGTTTTTT
TRBV5-6	16	TRBJ1-1	few	.	CASSYPRTLANTEAFF	TGTGCCAGCAGCTACCCCCGTACGTTGGCGAACACTGAAGCTTTCTTT
TRBV10-3	16	TRBJ2-5	.	.	CAISAARRLGDGTQYF	TGTGCCATCAGTGCAGCAAGAAGGTTGGGAGACGGGACCCAGTACTTC
TRBV2	12	TRBJ1-4	few	TRBD1	CANGQGNEKLFF	TGTGCCAACGGACAGGGAAATGAAAAACTGTTTTTT
TRBV11-3	15	TRBJ2-1	once	.	CASSLAEGSYNEQFF	TGTGCCAGCAGCTTAGCCGAGGGCTCCTACAATGAGCAGTTCTTC
TRBV5-4	15	TRBJ1-1	.	TRBD1	CATQDRGDLNTEAFF	TGTGCCACCCAGGACAGGGGGGACTTGAACACTGAAGCTTTCTTT
TRBV28	13	TRBJ1-6	.	.	CARREDSYSPLHF	TGTGCCAGGAGAGAGGACAGCTATTCACCCCTCCACTTT
TRBV9	14	TRBJ2-3	.	.	CASSMDFRTDTQYF	TGTGCCAGCAGTATGGACTTCAGAACAGATACGCAGTATTTT
TRBV6-1	15	TRBJ1-2	.	.	CASSEIGGGTYGYTF	TGTGCCAGCAGTGAAATAGGGGGTGGGACCTATGGCTACACCTTC
TRBV10-2	13	TRBJ2-5	.	.	CATLRAGQETQYF	TGCGCCACCCTCAGGGCGGGGCAAGAGACCCAGTACTTC
TRBV7-8	14	TRBJ1-5	.	.	CASSPIRGNQPQHF	TGTGCCAGCAGTCCCATTCGAGGCAATCAGCCCCAGCATTTT
TRBV19	14	TRBJ1-1	.	.	CASSMALMNTEAFF	TGTGCCAGTAGTATGGCCTTGATGAACACTGAAGCTTTCTTT
TRBV11-1	13	TRBJ2-2	few	.	CASSLGAPGELFF	TGTGCCAGCAGCTTAGGGGCCCCCGGGGAGCTGTTTTTT
TRBV25-1	12	TRBJ1-1	.	.	CASRSAIEGAFF	TGTGCCAGCAGATCAGCAATCGAGGGAGCTTTCTTT
TRBV5-4	16	TRBJ1-2	few	.	CASSRGYGSANYGYTF	TGTGCCAGCAGCCGAGGGTACGGATCCGCTAACTATGGCTACACCTTC
TRBV6-5	13	TRBJ2-7	.	TRBD1	CASTPGQGREQYF	TGTGCCAGCACCCCCGGACAGGGACGCGAGCAGTACTTC
TRBV7-2	15	TRBJ2-2	few	TRBD2	CASSPGLLNTGELFF	TGTGCCAGCAGCCCGGGACTATTAAACACCGGGGAGCTGTTTTTT
TRBV28	15	TRBJ1-4	.	.	CASSLPRDTYEKLFF	TGTGCCAGCAGTTTACCCCGGGACACATATGAAAAACTGTTTTTT
TRBV7-8	20	TRBJ2-5	few	TRBD2	CASSLALAGGPRKTQETQYF	TGTGCCAGCAGCTTAGCGCTAGCGGGGGGCCCGAGAAAGACACAAGAGACCCAGTACTTC
TRBV19	15	TRBJ1-2	once	.	CASSTTGEGSYGYTF	TGTGCCAGTAGTACGACAGGCGAGGGATCTTATGGCTACACCTTC
TRBV27	14	TRBJ2-2	few	TRBD1	CASQQGMNTGELFF	TGTGCCAGCCAACAGGGGATGAACACCGGGGAGCTGTTTTTT
TRBV2	15	TRBJ1-6	few	TRBD1	CASRDRALGHSPLHF	TGTGCCAGCCGGGACAGAGCCCTGGGGCATTCACCCCTCCACTTT
TRBV28	14	TRBJ2-1	.	TRBD2	CASIVAGGSNEQFF	TGTGCCAGCATCGTAGCGGGGGGTAGCAATGAGCAGTTCTTC
TRBV4-3	15	TRBJ1-2	.	.	CASSPSAGDHYGYTF	TGCGCCAGCAGCCCGTCCGCGGGGGATCACTATGGCTACACCTTC
TRBV6-6	15	TRBJ1-1	.	.	CASSYSGKLGTEAFF	TGTGCCAGCAGTTACTCGGGCAAGTTGGGCACTGAAGCTTTCTTT
TRBV28	13	TRBJ1-2	.	TRBD1	CASSPQGAHGYTF	TGTGCCAGCAGTCCACAGGGGGCGCATGGCTACACCTTC
TRBV2	14	TRBJ1-5	few	.	CASSSTGSNQPQHF	TGTGCCAGCAGTTCTACAGGGAGCAATCAGCCCCAGCATTTT
TRBV5-1	14	TRBJ2-3	.	.	CASTEDTSTDTQYF	TGCGCCAGCACCGAGGACACTAGCACAGATACGCAGTATTTT
TRBV5-1	11	TRBJ2-1	.	.	CASSLAVEQFF	TGCGCCAGCAGCTTGGCCGTGGAGCAGTTCTTC
TRBV19	15	TRBJ2-1	.	TRBD1	CASRVGTGGSNEQFF	TGTGCCAGTAGAGTGGGGACAGGGGGGAGCAATGAGCAGTTCTTC
TRBV10-2	16	TRBJ1-2	.	.	CASSEQDSQGNYGYTF	TGCGCCAGCAGTGAGCAGGACTCCCAAGGCAACTATGGCTACACCTTC
TRBV30	14	TRBJ1-1	.	.	CAWRRIGMNTEAFF	TGTGCCTGGAGGCGGATAGGCATGAACACTGAAGCTTTCTTT
TRBV27	18	TRBJ1-5	.	.	CASSSFRLGQFSNQPQHF	TGTGCCAGCAGTTCGTTCAGGCTCGGACAGTTTAGCAATCAGCCCCAGCATTTT
TRBV6-5	15	TRBJ1-4	.	TRBD1	CASSLGTGVVEKLFF	TGTGCCAGCAGTTTGGGGACAGGGGTTGTTGAAAAACTGTTTTTT
TRBV5-5	14	TRBJ1-1	.	TRBD1	CASRNDRGRVEAFF	TGTGCCAGCAGGAATGACAGGGGAAGGGTTGAAGCTTTCTTT
TRBV5-1	16	TRBJ2-7	.	TRBD2	CASSYLAGDFSYEQYF	TGCGCCAGCAGCTACCTAGCGGGGGATTTCTCCTACGAGCAGTACTTC
TRBV28	16	TRBJ1-2	.	.	CASSLGGVLARGGYTF	TGTGCCAGCAGTTTAGGAGGGGTTCTCGCAAGAGGGGGCTACACCTTC
TRBV2	13	TRBJ1-5	once	.	CASRSDGDQPQHF	TGTGCCAGCAGATCCGACGGGGATCAGCCCCAGCATTTT
TRBV29-1	11	TRBJ2-1	.	.	CSVNPGNEQFF	TGCAGCGTTAATCCCGGTAATGAGCAGTTCTTC
TRBV10-2	16	TRBJ1-1	.	.	CASSGGARTLNTEAFF	TGCGCCAGCAGCGGGGGAGCTCGTACATTGAACACTGAAGCTTTCTTT
TRBV19	13	TRBJ1-1	.	TRBD1	CASSPTGFTEAFF	TGTGCCAGTAGCCCGACAGGGTTCACTGAAGCTTTCTTT
TRBV5-6	13	TRBJ1-3	.	.	CASSTGRGDTIYF	TGTGCCAGCAGCACCGGGAGGGGTGACACCATATATTTT
TRBV5-1	13	TRBJ1-2	.	TRBD1	CASSATGVDGYTF	TGCGCCAGCAGCGCGACAGGGGTCGATGGCTACACCTTC
TRBV6-1	11	TRBJ1-1	once	.	CASSRSTETFF	TGTGCCAGCAGTAGGAGCACTGAAACTTTCTTT
TRBV7-9	12	TRBJ2-1	.	.	CASSPLLNEQFF	TGTGCCAGCAGCCCCCTCCTGAATGAGCAGTTCTTC
TRBV2	15	TRBJ2-3	.	TRBD1	CASSTGGWWTDTQYF	TGTGCCAGCAGTACAGGGGGATGGTGGACAGATACGCAGTATTTT
TRBV25-1	14	TRBJ1-1	once	TRBD1	CASSENRGNTEAFF	TGTGCCAGCAGTGAAAACAGGGGAAACACTGAAGCTTTCTTT
TRBV4-2	16	TRBJ2-5	.	.	CASSQGNGGQTETQYF	TGTGCCAGCAGCCAAGGAAACGGGGGTCAAACAGAGACCCAGTACTTC
TRBV7-9	14	TRBJ1-1	once	TRBD1	CASRNPRGFTEAFF	TGTGCCAGCAGGAACCCCAGGGGGTTCACTGAAGCTTTCTTT